This T cell receptor (beta chain) comes out of a study of T cells in Graves' hyperthyroidism and ophthalmopathy (dated by TCRdb to between 2017 and 2020). About the study as a whole: Peripheral blood samples were taken at initial diagnosis, before any treatment was given. A discovery cohort of roughly 100 patients, approximately 45 with Graves' ophthalmopathy and 55 to 60 with stable Graves' hyperthyroidism, was used to find distinguishing TCR V-J signatures. An independent validation cohort of 18 to 20 hyperthyroidism patients and about 16 patients who later progressed to ophthalmopathy tested prospective prediction of ophthalmopathy. The 95 to 100 discovery patients were randomly split 7:3 into training and test sets. Thyroid tissue and blood T-cell repertoires from about six Graves' hyperthyroidism patients were also compared in the study. After sampling, hyperthyroidism patients received methimazole starting at 30 mg daily, and ophthalmopathy patients received high-dose intravenous methylprednisolone. The paper describes TCR Vbeta CDR3 sequencing of 120 to 150 peripheral blood samples, made up of approximately 40 ophthalmopathy patients, more than 70 hyperthyroidism patients and 17 progressor patients. General study outcomes and caveats: In validation, the model predicted progression to ophthalmopathy with 55% to 71% sensitivity and 72.22% specificity, a median of 6.5 months before onset. Sample size was not statistically predetermined, and blinding of investigators to group allocation was not performed. Ophthalmopathy was separated from stable hyperthyroidism by a 13 V-J signature model, with 87.88% sensitivity and about 81% specificity obtained in cross-validation and 80%/75% obtained in testing. Blood samples also contained most of the expanded thyroid clonotypes (frequency above 0.001), which suggests that blood repertoires may reflect thyroid immune responses.

In the ophthalmopathy patients, disease was moderately to severely active, with a Clinical Activity Score of 3 or more, a NOSPECS grade of 4 or more, and a duration of less than 3 months. Any patient with an uncontrolled infection, another autoimmune disease, pregnancy or lactation was excluded. Diagnoses were based on clinical symptoms, serum thyroxine and TRAb, thyroid ultrasound and orbital computed tomography. PBMCs were isolated from about 10 ml of fresh peripheral blood by Ficoll-Paque density gradient centrifugation. Total RNA was extracted with Trizol reagent, and quality was checked on an Agilent 2100 Bioanalyzer. TCR beta CDR3 regions were amplified from RNA transcripts. A first-round RT-PCR of the TCR CDR3 used the HTBI primer set with the Qiagen OneStep RT-PCR kit. A second multiplex PCR round built the libraries, followed by size selection and purification. Paired-end sequencing of the libraries was performed with 100 bp reads on an Illumina HiSeq2000. Turning to the authors' computational methods: Raw data were processed with SOAPnuke, discarding reads with adapters, uncalled bases, mean Phred below 15, or no exact constant-primer or identifier match. COPE v1.2.5 was used to merge high-quality paired reads, and clonotypes were defined as unique nucleotide sequences. Clonotypes were aligned to IMGT TRBV, TRBD and TRBJ reference segments using MiTCR v1.1. The analysis included only V-J combinations with a frequency above 0.0001, which together covered roughly 99% of the repertoires. A TCS score was defined as the ratio of F50 (clonal expansion) to E x V (chaos), with BLOSUM62-based TCRdist applied between CDR3 peptides within each V-J. Welch's t-statistics and random forest reduced 500 to 550 V-J features to 10 to 15, which were used in a naive Bayes classifier (R e1071). Clones were called with MiXCR by TCRdb after fastp trimmed the public reads at Q25, and only in-frame beta chains were retained. Here each entry gathers all rows of one CDR3 protein and keeps the most common genes and DNA. The V and J calls and clone size come from TCRdb's table, not from the authors' own analysis. The sample profile shows hundreds of thousands of distinct CDR3 sequences; about 20% of them were found once. Roughly a third of the sample rests with the top ten.

In this sample, this clonotype turned up many times. Its target antigen remains unknown. No base quality information exists; no much larger clone differs at one position. The germline V gene specifies MNHNS as CDR1 and SASEGT as CDR2. The CDR3 runs 14 amino acids, cysteine and phenylalanine included. Only CDR3 DNA remains: 42 bases, in frame from the first base. The trim is 4 bases for V and 7 bases for J, with a gap of 14 bases between the germline ends. Sequencing was done on a sample of blood. The rearrangement combines TRBV6-1 with TRBJ1-5; the D gene cannot be named for sure. This clonotype originated in a man younger than 45 with Graves' ophthalmopathy. The encoded CDR3 is CASSARGDGQPQHF. The DNA reads TGTGCCAGCAGTGCGCGCGGAGATGGGCAGCCCCAGCATTTT.